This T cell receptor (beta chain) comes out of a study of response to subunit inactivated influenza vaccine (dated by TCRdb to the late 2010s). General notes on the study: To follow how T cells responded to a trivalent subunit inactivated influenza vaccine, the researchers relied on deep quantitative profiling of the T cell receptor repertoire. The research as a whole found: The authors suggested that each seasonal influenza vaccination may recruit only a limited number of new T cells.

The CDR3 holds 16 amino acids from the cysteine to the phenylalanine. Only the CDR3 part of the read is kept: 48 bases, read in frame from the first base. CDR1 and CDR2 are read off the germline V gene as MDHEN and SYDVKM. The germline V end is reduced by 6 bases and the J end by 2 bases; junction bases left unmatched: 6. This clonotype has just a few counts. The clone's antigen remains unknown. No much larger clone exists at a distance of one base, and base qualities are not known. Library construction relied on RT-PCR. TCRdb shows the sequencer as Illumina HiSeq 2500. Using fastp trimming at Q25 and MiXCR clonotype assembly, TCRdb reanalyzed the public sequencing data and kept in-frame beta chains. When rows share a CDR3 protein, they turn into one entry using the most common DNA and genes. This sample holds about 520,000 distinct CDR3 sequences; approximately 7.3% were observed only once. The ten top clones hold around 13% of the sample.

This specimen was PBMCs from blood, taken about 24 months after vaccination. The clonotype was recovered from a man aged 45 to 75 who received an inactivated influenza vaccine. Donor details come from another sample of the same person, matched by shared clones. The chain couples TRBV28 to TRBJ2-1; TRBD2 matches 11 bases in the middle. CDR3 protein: CASSDLAGGPYNEQFF. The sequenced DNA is TGTGCCAGCAGCGATTTAGCGGGAGGGCCCTACAATGAGCAGTTCTTC.